This TCR beta chain was observed in a study of blood T cell repertoires in COVID-19. Study in general: Acute and convalescent COVID-19 samples came from the United States, Italy and Spain. Nucleic acid was either cDNA or gDNA, and it came from T cells, B-cell-depleted T cells, or PBMCs.

Germline V lookup: CDR1 SGHDT, CDR2 YYEEEE. V was trimmed by 1 base and J by 6 bases, leaving 4 bases between them. The CDR3 has 11 amino acids. Original data processing: Amplifying reference gene primers gave estimates of nucleated cell counts. The protocol was immunoSEQ multiplex PCR, while the TCRdb copy is restricted to in-frame clones and leaves out a portion. V, J and clone size derive from that table, while D and trimming were established from the DNA sequence. Found here are around 180,000 clones, about 85% of them singletons; the top ten hold about a quarter. The receptor comes from a man aged 55 to 70 with acute or convalescent COVID-19. The sequencing sample was made of peripheral blood. J is TRBJ1-2 and V is TRBV5-6; no reliable D call. In nucleotides, the CDR3 is TGTGCCAGCAGCTTGTATGATGGCTACACCTTC. Translating it yields CASSLYDGYTF.